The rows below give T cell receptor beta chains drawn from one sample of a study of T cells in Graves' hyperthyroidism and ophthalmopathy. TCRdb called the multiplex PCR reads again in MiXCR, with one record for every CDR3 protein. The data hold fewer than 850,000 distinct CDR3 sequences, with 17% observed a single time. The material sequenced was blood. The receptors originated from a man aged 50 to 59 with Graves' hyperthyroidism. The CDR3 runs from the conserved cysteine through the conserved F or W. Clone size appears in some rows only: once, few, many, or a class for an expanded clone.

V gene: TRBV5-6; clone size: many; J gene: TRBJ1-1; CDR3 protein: CASSLDHSGYTEAFF
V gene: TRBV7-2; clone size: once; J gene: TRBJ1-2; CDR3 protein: CASSSARDSLYGYTF
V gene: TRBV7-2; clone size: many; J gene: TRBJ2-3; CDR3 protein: CASSFSGIQADTQYF
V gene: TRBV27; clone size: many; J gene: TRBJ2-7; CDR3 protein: CASKVTSGNYEQYF
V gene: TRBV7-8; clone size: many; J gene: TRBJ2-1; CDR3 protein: CASSLTSRGLGEQFF
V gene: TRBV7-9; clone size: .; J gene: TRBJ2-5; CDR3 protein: CASRPHGPSLAGGLQETQYF
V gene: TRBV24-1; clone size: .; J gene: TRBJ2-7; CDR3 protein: CATSEAGTGVYEQYF
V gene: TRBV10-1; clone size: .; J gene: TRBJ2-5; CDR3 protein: CASSETTGTQETQYF
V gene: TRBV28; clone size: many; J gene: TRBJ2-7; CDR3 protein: CASSLGSVQGRSYEQYF
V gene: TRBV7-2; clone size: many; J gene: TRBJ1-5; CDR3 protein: CASSPDINQPQHF
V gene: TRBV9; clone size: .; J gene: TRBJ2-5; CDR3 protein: CASSATSGRGVTQYF
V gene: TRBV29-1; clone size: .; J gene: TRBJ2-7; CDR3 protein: CSVLEGGRNYEQYF
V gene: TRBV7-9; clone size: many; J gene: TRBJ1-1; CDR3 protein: CASSLAGADEAFF
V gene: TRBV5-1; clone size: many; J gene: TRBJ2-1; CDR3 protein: CASSLLETRDEQFF
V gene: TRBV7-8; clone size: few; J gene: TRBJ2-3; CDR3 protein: CASSLRPTSGTSTDTQYF
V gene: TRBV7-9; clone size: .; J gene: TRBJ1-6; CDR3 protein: CASSRSDSPLHF
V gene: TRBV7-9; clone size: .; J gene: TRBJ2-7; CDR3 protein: CASSLVGAHRGGEQYF
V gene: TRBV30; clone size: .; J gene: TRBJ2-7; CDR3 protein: CAWSGQGKLEQYF
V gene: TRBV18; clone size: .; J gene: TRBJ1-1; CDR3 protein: CARSENTEAFF
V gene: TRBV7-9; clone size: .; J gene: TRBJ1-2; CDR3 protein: CASSLMSPGGYGYTF
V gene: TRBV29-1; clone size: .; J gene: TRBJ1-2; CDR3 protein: CSVDNPRGYTF
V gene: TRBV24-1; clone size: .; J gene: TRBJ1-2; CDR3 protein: CATSDITTDGYTF
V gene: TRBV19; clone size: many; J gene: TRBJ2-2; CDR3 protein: CASNIGAGELFF
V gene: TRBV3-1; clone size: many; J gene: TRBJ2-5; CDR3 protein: CASSQVGTLRSFYQETQYF
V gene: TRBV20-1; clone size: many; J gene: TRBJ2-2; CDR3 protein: CSATRTSGSTGELFF
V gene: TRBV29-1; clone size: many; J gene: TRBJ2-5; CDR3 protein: CSVETGGLLETQYF
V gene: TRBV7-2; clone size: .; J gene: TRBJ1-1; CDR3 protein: CASSDQGGSGTEAFF
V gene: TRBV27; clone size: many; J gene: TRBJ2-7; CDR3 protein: CASSLWGRTGEQYF
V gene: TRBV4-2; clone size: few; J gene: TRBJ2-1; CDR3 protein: CASSQDVQGLSSYNEQFF
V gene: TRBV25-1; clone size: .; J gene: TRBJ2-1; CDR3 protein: CASSDLTSGSYNEQFF
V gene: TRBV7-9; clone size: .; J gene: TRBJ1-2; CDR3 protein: CASSLETANYGYTF
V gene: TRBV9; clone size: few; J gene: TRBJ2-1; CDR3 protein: CASTTNSGGYNEQFF
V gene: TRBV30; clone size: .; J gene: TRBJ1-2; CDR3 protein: CAGRMRGFYGYTF
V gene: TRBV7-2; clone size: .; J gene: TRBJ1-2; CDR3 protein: CASSFGGGRGYGYTF
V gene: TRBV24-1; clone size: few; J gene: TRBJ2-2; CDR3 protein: CATSDPSPRSTGELFF
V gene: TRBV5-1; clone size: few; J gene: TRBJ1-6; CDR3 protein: CASSLSDRELNSPLHF
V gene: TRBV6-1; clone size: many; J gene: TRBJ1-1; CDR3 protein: CASSPHPGQGGSNTEAFF
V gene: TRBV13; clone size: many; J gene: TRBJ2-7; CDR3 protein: CASSLGRGIEQYF
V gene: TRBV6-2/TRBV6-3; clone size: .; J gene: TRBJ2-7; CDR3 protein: CASSTPGPSSYEQYF